The clone carrying this T cell receptor beta chain was counted a single time. The sample originates from a study of blood T cell repertoires in COVID-19. Study-wide context: Acute-phase and convalescent COVID-19 samples originated in the United States, Italy and Spain. Sample material is recorded as cDNA or gDNA derived from T cells, B-cell-depleted T cells, or PBMCs.

With V trimmed by 2 bases and J by 7 bases, 2 bases remained unmatched. CDR3 size: 14 residues. Germline assignment: CDR1 MNHEY and CDR2 SVGAGI. Original data processing: Estimation of nucleated cell counts was performed using reference gene primer amplification. Some clones are missing from TCRdb's copy, which holds only in-frame ones; the method was immunoSEQ multiplex PCR. The DNA gave D and trimming, while V, J and clone size come from that table. The data hold over 130,000 clones, with 82% observed a single time. The clonotype originates from a woman at least 80 years old with acute or convalescent COVID-19. The genes are TRBV6-5 and TRBJ2-4, with TRBD1 matching 10 bases. The sample comprised peripheral blood. The CDR3 sequence is CASSYGGQGNIQYF. In DNA form, the CDR3 reads TGTGCCAGCAGTTACGGGGGACAGGGGAACATTCAGTACTTC.